A single sample gave rise to the 3 T cell receptor beta chains below, sequenced in a study of control samples from healthy donors and cancer patients (TCRdb year 2020). The library was built by means of the immunoSEQ multiplex PCR assay. Sourced from immuneACCESS, this table was stored by TCRdb with only in-frame sequences that have V and J called. A share of the clones is absent; for the studies checked, an unresolved V gene accounts for under half, and the remainder has no known explanation. This sample is represented by around 100,000 clones; about nine tenths of them were singletons. Together, the top ten hold 3% of the sample. The specimen sequenced was blood. The source of these receptors is a human donor in good health. The donor label of this sample is uncertain.

The chain employs TRBV28 and TRBJ2-7; 7 nucleotides agree with TRBD2. Trimming removed 5 bases from V and 2 bases from J; junction bases left unmatched: 6. The germline V gene encodes CDR1 MDHEN and CDR2 SYDVKM. This CDR3 spans 14 amino acids. The CDR3 DNA sequence: TGTGCCAGCAGTCCCCCGGGACTACCCTACGAGCAGTACTTC. Translating it yields CASSPPGLPYEQYF.

The sample holds a few counts of this clone. This chain connects TRBV2 to TRBJ2-2, with 12 nucleotides matching TRBD1. This CDR3 region has 16 residues. Trimming removed 5 bases from V and 4 bases from J; junction bases left unmatched: 5. The germline V gene encodes CDR1 SNHLY and CDR2 FYNNEI. CDR3 DNA sequence: TGTGCCAGCAGTAAAGGGACAGGGGGCGTCACCGGGGAGCTGTTTTTT. As protein: CASSKGTGGVTGELFF.

This clone appeared once. The V call is TRBV6-5, the J call TRBJ2-2; 7 bases are shared with TRBD1. V shed 6 bases, J shed 3 bases, and the junction held 4 bases outside the gene matches. The CDR3 runs 14 residues. Germline V gene sequence: CDR1 MNHEY, CDR2 SVGAGI. Here the CDR3 DNA reads TGTGCCAGCAGGACAGGGAAGGACACCGGGGAGCTGTTTTTT. Translation: CASRTGKDTGELFF.